Below, 18 T cell receptor beta chains from the same sample are listed, as sequenced in a study of shared clonotypes between healthy human individuals. Repertoires were generated with immunoSEQ multiplex PCR, while TCRdb's copy carries only in-frame clones and drops some. The sample has about 1.1 million clones, around 77% seen once. What was sequenced was memory CD4+ T cells from PBMCs. The subset here: CD45RA-negative fraction. These TCRs come from a man younger than 35 in good health. Some clones in this sample may be carry-over from other donors' samples.

CDR3 sequence (DNA): TGTGCCAGCAGCTTCCCCAGACTAGCCGGAGGTGGGAATGAGCAGTTCTTC. It translates to CASSFPRLAGGGNEQFF. The chain links TRBV7-6 to TRBJ2-1; 7 nucleotides match TRBD2. Losses at the gene ends were 3 bases for V and 7 bases for J; bases not matched to a gene: 15. The CDR3 sequence is 17 residues long. Per germline, CDR1 SGHVS and CDR2 FNYEAQ.

The genes are TRBV18 and TRBJ1-3, with D tentatively TRBD1 (5 bases). Germline CDR1 and CDR2: KGHSH and LQKENI. Trimming pared 0 bases from V and 8 bases from J, leaving 11 bases between. The CDR3 extends over 14 amino acids. CDR3 sequence reads: CASSPPGTRDTIYF. For the CDR3, the DNA is TGTGCCAGCTCACCACCGGGGACGAGAGACACCATATATTTT.

The chain combines TRBV27 with TRBJ2-1; TRBD1 matches 8 bases. Germline trimming cut 5 bases from V and 3 bases from J; bases unmatched to any gene: 6. The CDR3 has 15 residues. The V gene's germline CDR1 is MNHEY and CDR2 SMNVEV (reference sequence). The CDR3 nucleotides read TGTGCCAGCAGTCCTCAGGGGGCATTCTACAATGAGCAGTTCTTC. This encodes CASSPQGAFYNEQFF.

The rearrangement uses TRBV5-4 and TRBJ2-3; 12 nucleotides align to TRBD2. CDR1 is SGHNT, CDR2 YYREEE, per germline (reference sequence). With V trimmed by 4 bases and J by 5 bases, 8 bases remained unmatched. The CDR3 sequence is 16 residues long. The CDR3 loop is CASSLRLAGVEDTQYF. The DNA of the CDR3 is TGTGCCAGCAGCCTGAGACTAGCGGGAGTGGAAGATACGCAGTATTTT.

CDR3 region: CASSAQGQLQETQYF. The DNA for the CDR3 is TGTGCCAGCAGCGCCCAGGGACAGCTCCAAGAGACCCAGTACTTC. The genes are TRBV9 and TRBJ2-5, with TRBD1 matching over 7 bases. The CDR3 runs 15 residues. Trimming took 3 bases from V and 1 from J; bases not matched to a gene: 6. Per germline, CDR1 SGDLS and CDR2 YYNGEE.

To note about this clone: This may come from a read error, since a much larger clone is one base off. V and J are TRBV25-1 and TRBJ1-1, with D possibly matching TRBD1 (6 bases). V lost 6 bases, J lost 1 base, and 9 bases lay in between. Germline CDR1 is MGHDK and CDR2 is SYGVNS. This CDR3 contains 13 residues. The CDR3 DNA follows: TGTGCCAGCAGGACACAGGGGAACACTGAAGCTTTCTTT. The encoded protein is CASRTQGNTEAFF. The full variable domain, with the rest looked up from reference TRBV25-1 and TRBJ1-1, is EADIYQTPRYLVIGTGKKITLECSQTMGHDKMYWYQQDPGMELHLIHYSYGVNSTEKGDLSSESTVSRIRTEHFPLTLESARPSHTSQYLCASRTQGNTEAFFGQGTRLTVV.

The genes are TRBV19 and TRBJ1-5; D is uncertain. V was trimmed by 6 bases and J by 4 bases, leaving 7 bases between them. This CDR3 contains 12 residues. Germline CDR1 and CDR2: LNHDA and SQIVND (reference sequence). The CDR3 loop reads CASRLLNQPQHF. In DNA form, the CDR3 reads TGTGCCAGTAGGCTCCTAAATCAGCCCCAGCATTTT.

This clone was seen only a few times. Here the CDR3 DNA reads TGTGCCAGCAGCCGAGGGAGGGTTGGGGCCAACGTCCTGACTTTC. It translates to CASSRGRVGANVLTF. The chain employs TRBV7-8 and TRBJ2-6; TRBD2 matches at 7 bases. Per germline, CDR1 SGHVS and CDR2 FQNEAQ. Trimming removed 5 bases from V and 3 bases from J; junction bases left unmatched: 4. This CDR3 spans 15 amino acids.

The V and J genes are TRBV4-2 and TRBJ2-7; 10 bases line up with TRBD2. The CDR3 has 14 residues. CDR1 is LGHNA and CDR2 is YNFKEQ in the germline V gene. V trimming: 5 bases; J trimming: 3 bases; junction bases outside the gene matches: 4. CDR3 loop: CASSSLAGDYEQYF. Written as DNA, the CDR3 is TGTGCCAGCAGCTCCCTAGCGGGGGACTACGAGCAGTACTTC.

A word on this clone: In the same sample, other DNA sequences code for this CDR3. This chain uses TRBV5-1 with TRBJ1-1; 7 bases align to TRBD1. Germline V gene data show CDR1 as SGHRS and CDR2 as YFSETQ. V was pared by 0 bases and J by 6 bases, with 2 bases of the junction left unmatched. The length of the CDR3 is 13 residues. CDR3 sequence: CASSLGQGSEAFF. CDR3 in DNA: TGCGCCAGCAGCTTGGGACAGGGTTCTGAAGCTTTCTTT.

CDR3 in DNA: TGTGCCAGCGCATCCTACCCGGGGACTGAAGCTTTCTTT. This codes for CASASYPGTEAFF. This chain connects TRBV28 to TRBJ1-1; D is undetermined. The CDR3 consists of 13 residues. V lost 8 bases and J lost 5, with 15 bases in between. Looked up from germline, CDR1 is MDHEN and CDR2 is SYDVKM.

The gene calls are TRBV27 and TRBJ1-3; 8 bases are shared with TRBD1. The J segment lost 6 bases and the V segment lost 6 bases, leaving 4 bases of the junction unmatched. Germline V gene sequence: CDR1 MNHEY, CDR2 SMNVEV (reference sequence). The CDR3 consists of 13 residues. The CDR3 loop reads CASRKTGANTIYF. The CDR3 DNA is TGTGCCAGCAGAAAGACAGGGGCAAACACCATATATTTT.

This clone has just one count. The same CDR3 can be traced to other DNA sequences in this sample. CDR3 loop: CASSIPGTGQPQHF. The CDR3 DNA is TGTGCCAGTAGTATTCCGGGAACGGGTCAGCCCCAGCATTTT. This chain uses TRBV19 with TRBJ1-5; D uncertain. V dropped 3 bases and J dropped 6 bases, with 12 bases sitting between them. Germline values: CDR1 LNHDA, CDR2 SQIVND (reference sequence). CDR3 size: 14 residues.

This rearrangement joins TRBV2 to TRBJ1-2; 11 bases are a match to TRBD1. This CDR3 has 15 residues. The V gene end was trimmed by 2 bases and the J gene end by 5 bases; junction bases not matched to a gene: 4. Germline V lookup: CDR1 SNHLY, CDR2 FYNNEI. The CDR3 nucleotides are TGTGCCAGCAGTGAACAGGGACAGGGGGGGTATGGCTACACCTTC. Encoded protein: CASSEQGQGGYGYTF.

Of note for this clone: This likely stems from a read error, as it lies one base from a far larger clone. Additional DNA sequences in this sample encode the identical CDR3. The chain recombines TRBV7-3 with TRBJ1-1; perhaps TRBD1 as D (6 bases). CDR1 and CDR2 (germline): SGHTA, FQGTGA. V was cut by 4 bases and J by 1 base, with 7 bases left in between. The CDR3 runs 13 residues. CDR3 in amino acids: CASSSTGNTEAFF. CDR3 bases: TGTGCCAGCAGCTCGACAGGGAACACTGAAGCTTTCTTT.

The chain has TRBV27 and TRBJ1-5, with 10 bases matching TRBD1. V dropped 6 bases and J dropped 5; count of bases not matched to a gene: 7. Germline values: CDR1 MNHEY, CDR2 SMNVEV (reference sequence). The CDR3 totals 15 residues. In nucleotides, the CDR3 is TGTGCCAGCAGAGCTAGGGACAGGGGAGATCAGCCCCAGCATTTT. Amino acid sequence: CASRARDRGDQPQHF.

The chain employs TRBV30 and TRBJ2-3; D may be TRBD1 (5 bases). CDR1 is GTSNPN, CDR2 SVGIG, per germline (reference sequence). The CDR3 is 12 residues long. Trimming left V 4 bases short and J 4 bases short, with 9 bases between. This chain's CDR3 is CAWKGWADTQYF. The CDR3 bases are TGTGCCTGGAAGGGGTGGGCAGATACGCAGTATTTT.

The rearrangement links TRBV18 to TRBJ1-1; TRBD1 is a possible D gene (6 bases). Trimming shortened V by 2 bases and J by 5 bases, and 18 bases separated the two germline ends. This CDR3 is built from 16 residues. Germline loops: CDR1 KGHSH, CDR2 LQKENI. The CDR3, as DNA: TGTGCCAGCTCACCAGGGGGGGCGGCTTTTTCGACTGAAGCTTTCTTT. Residues: CASSPGGAAFSTEAFF.